The clone carrying this T cell receptor beta chain appeared a few times. Its target is unknown. This CDR3 is built from 16 residues. V was pared by 7 bases and J by 3 bases, with 19 bases between. This specimen belongs to a study of T cell repertoires in cytomegalovirus infection. Study-wide findings and caveats: Clonotype analysis showed dominance of the ex vivo response by HLA-C-restricted CMV-specific TCR beta clonotypes. Adding up the frequency of public TCR beta families identified people who carried CMV plus the relevant HLA.

MiXCR, run by TCRdb on the reads, gives a single entry per CDR3 protein. The data show 700,000 to 900,000 distinct CDR3 sequences, about 27% seen once. This TCR came from a human donor in good health (CMV status not recorded). Some clones in this sample may be carry-over from other donors' samples. The chain carries TRBV12-3 or TRBV12-4 and TRBJ1-3; maybe TRBD1 (5 bases). The sample here was cultured CD8+ T cells from PBMCs, taken from culture after CMV antigen stimulation. The CDR3: CASNPSTDENGNTIYF. CDR3 sequence (DNA): TGTGCCAGCAATCCTTCGACAGACGAGAATGGAAACACCATATATTTT.